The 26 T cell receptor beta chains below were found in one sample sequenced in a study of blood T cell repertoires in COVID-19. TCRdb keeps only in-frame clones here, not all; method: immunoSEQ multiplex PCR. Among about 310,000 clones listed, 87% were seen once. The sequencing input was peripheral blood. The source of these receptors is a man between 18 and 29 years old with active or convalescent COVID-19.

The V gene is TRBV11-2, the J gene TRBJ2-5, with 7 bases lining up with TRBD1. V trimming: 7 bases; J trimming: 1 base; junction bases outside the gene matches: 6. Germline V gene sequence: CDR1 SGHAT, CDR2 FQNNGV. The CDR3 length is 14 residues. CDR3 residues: CASNQQGSQETQYF. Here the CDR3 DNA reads TGTGCCAGCAACCAACAGGGGTCCCAAGAGACCCAGTACTTC. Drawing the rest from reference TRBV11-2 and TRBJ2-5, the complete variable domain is EAGVAQSPRYKIIEKRQSVAFWCNPISGHATLYWYQQILGQGPKLLIQFQNNGVVDDSQLPKDRFSAERLKGVDSTLKIQPAKLEDSAVYLCASNQQGSQETQYFGPGTRLLVL.

The CDR3 loop is CASSEDRGETQYF. The CDR3 bases are TGTGCCAGTAGCGAGGACAGGGGTGAGACCCAGTACTTC. The J gene is TRBJ2-5, the V gene TRBV19, with 9 bases fitting TRBD1. The trim removed 6 bases at V and 5 bases at J, leaving 4 bases unmatched. The CDR3 covers 13 residues. Germline CDR1 reads LNHDA; CDR2 reads SQIVND (reference sequence).

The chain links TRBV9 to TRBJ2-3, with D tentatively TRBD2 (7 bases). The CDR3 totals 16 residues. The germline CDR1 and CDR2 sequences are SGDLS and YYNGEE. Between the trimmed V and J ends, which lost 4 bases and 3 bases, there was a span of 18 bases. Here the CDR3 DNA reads TGTGCCAGCAGCCAAAACGTGGGAGGGGGGACAGATACGCAGTATTTT. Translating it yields CASSQNVGGGTDTQYF.

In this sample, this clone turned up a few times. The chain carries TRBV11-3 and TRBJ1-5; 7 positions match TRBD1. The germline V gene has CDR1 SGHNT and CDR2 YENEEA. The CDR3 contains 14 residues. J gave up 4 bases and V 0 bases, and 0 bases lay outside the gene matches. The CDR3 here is CASSLDRGNQPQHF. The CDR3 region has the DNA TGTGCCAGCAGCTTAGACAGGGGGAATCAGCCCCAGCATTTT.

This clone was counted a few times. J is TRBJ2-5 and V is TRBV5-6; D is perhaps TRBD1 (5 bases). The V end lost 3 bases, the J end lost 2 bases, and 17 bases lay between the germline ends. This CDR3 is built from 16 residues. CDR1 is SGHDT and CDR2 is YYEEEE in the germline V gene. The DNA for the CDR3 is TGTGCCAGCAGCTCGTTTCAATCGACAGTTCAAGAGACCCAGTACTTC. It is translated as CASSSFQSTVQETQYF.

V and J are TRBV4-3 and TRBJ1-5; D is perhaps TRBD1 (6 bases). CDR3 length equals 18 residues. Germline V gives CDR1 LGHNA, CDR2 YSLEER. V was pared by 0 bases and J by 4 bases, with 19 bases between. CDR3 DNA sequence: TGCGCCAGCAGCCAAGAACTAATACAGGGATATAGAAATCAGCCCCAGCATTTT. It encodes CASSQELIQGYRNQPQHF.

In DNA form, the CDR3 reads TGTGCCAGCAGCCAAGAACGGCAAGCAGGGGGCGGAGGGACCGGGGAGCTGTTTTTT. Residues: CASSQERQAGGGGTGELFF. The chain is built from TRBV4-2 and TRBJ2-2; 8 bases are shared with TRBD1. The length of the CDR3 is 19 residues. Germline V CDR1 and CDR2: LGHNA, YNFKEQ. V was pared by 0 bases and J by 5 bases, with 14 bases of the junction left unmatched.

The CDR3 sequence: CASSLQGGADTQYF. The CDR3 nucleotides are TGCGCCAGCAGCCTACAGGGGGGTGCAGATACGCAGTATTTT. The V gene is TRBV4-1, the J gene TRBJ2-3; 8 nucleotides align to TRBD1. V was pared by 4 bases and J by 4 bases, with 4 bases of the junction left unmatched. The germline V gene encodes CDR1 MGHRA and CDR2 YSYEKL. This CDR3 has 14 residues.

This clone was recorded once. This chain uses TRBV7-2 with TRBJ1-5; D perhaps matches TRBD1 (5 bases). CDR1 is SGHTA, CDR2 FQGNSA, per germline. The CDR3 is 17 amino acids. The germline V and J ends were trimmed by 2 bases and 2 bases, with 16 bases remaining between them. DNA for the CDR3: TGTGCCAGCAGCTTAAGGTGGGGGGAGGTAGGCAATCAGCCCCAGCATTTT. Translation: CASSLRWGEVGNQPQHF.

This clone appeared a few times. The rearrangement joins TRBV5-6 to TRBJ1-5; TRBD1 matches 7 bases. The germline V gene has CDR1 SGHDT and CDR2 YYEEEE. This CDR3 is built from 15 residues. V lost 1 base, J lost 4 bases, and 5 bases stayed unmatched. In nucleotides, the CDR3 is TGTGCCAGCAGCTTGTCCCCAGGGGGTAATCAGCCCCAGCATTTT. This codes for CASSLSPGGNQPQHF.

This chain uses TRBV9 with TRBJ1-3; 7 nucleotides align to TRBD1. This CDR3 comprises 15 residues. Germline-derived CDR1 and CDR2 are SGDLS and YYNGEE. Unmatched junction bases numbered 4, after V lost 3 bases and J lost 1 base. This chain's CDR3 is CASSGQGGSGNTIYF. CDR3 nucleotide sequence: TGTGCCAGCAGCGGCCAGGGGGGTTCTGGAAACACCATATATTTT.

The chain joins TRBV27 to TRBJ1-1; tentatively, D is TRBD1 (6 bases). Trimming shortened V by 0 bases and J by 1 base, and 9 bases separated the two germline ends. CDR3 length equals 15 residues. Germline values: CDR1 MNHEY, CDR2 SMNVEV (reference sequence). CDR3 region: CASSLSAGENTEAFF. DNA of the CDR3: TGTGCCAGCAGTTTATCGGCAGGGGAGAACACTGAAGCTTTCTTT.

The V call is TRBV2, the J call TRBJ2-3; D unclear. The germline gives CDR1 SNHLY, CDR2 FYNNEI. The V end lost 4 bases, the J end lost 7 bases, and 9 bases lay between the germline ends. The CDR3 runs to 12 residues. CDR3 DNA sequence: TGTGCCAGCAGTGTAACAGTCTATACGCAGTATTTT. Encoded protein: CASSVTVYTQYF.

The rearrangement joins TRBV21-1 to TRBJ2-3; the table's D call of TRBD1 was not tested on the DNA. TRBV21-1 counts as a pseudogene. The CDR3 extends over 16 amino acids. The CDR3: CASSASTGGEADTQYF. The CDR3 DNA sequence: TGTGCCAGCAGCGCCTCGACAGGGGGCGAAGCAGATACGCAGTATTTT.

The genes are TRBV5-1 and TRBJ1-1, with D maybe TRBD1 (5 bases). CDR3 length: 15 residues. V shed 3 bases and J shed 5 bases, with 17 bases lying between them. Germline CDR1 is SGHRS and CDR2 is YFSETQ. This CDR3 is CASSSDGGLWTEAFF. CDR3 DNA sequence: TGCGCCAGCAGCTCGGACGGGGGGTTGTGGACTGAAGCTTTCTTT.

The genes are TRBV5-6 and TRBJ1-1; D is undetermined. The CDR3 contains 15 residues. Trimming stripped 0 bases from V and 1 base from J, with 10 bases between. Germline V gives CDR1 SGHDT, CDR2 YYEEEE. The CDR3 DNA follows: TGTGCCAGCAGCTTGGTGACTCCTGGGAACACTGAAGCTTTCTTT. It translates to CASSLVTPGNTEAFF. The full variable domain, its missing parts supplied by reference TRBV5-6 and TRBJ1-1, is DAGVTQSPTHLIKTRGQQVTLRCSPKSGHDTVSWYQQALGQGPQFIFQYYEEEERQRGNFPDRFSGHQFPNYSSELNVNALLLGDSALYLCASSLVTPGNTEAFFGQGTRLTVV.

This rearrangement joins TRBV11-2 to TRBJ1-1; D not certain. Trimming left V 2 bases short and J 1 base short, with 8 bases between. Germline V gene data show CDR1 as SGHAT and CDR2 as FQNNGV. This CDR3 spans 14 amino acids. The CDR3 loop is CASSLNPGNTEAFF. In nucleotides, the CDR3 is TGTGCCAGCAGCTTAAATCCGGGGAACACTGAAGCTTTCTTT. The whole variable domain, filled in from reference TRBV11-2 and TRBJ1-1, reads EAGVAQSPRYKIIEKRQSVAFWCNPISGHATLYWYQQILGQGPKLLIQFQNNGVVDDSQLPKDRFSAERLKGVDSTLKIQPAKLEDSAVYLCASSLNPGNTEAFFGQGTRLTVV.

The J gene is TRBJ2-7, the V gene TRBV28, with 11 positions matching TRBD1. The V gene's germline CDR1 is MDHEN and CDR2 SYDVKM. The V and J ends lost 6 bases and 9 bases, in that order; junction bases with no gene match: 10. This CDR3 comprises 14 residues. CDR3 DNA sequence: TGTGCCAGCAGGGTCCGGACAGGGGGCGCAGGGCAGTACTTC. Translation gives CASRVRTGGAGQYF.

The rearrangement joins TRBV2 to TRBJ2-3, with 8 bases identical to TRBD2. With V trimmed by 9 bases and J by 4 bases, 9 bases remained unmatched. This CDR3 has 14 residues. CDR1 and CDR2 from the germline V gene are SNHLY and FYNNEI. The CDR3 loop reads CASQREKGADTQYF. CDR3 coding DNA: TGTGCCAGTCAGCGGGAGAAGGGAGCAGATACGCAGTATTTT.

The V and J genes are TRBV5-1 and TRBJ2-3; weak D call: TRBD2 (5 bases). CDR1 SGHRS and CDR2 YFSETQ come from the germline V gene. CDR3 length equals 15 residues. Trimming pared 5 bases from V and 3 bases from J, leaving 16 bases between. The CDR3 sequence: CASSTDSTSTDTQYF. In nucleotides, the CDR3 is TGCGCCAGCAGTACGGACTCGACCTCAACAGATACGCAGTATTTT.

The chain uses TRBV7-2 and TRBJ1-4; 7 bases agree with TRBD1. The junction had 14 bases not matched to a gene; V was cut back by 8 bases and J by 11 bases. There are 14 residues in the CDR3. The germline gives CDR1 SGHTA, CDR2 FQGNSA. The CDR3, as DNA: TGTGCCAGCCGAGGGACAGCCACATCCAGTAAACTGTTTTTT. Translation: CASRGTATSSKLFF.

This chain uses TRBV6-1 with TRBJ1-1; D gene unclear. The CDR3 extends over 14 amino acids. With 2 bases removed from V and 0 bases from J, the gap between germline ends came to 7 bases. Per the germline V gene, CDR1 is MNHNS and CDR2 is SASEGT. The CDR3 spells CASSEMTLNTEAFF. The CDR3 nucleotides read TGTGCCAGCAGTGAAATGACACTGAACACTGAAGCTTTCTTT.

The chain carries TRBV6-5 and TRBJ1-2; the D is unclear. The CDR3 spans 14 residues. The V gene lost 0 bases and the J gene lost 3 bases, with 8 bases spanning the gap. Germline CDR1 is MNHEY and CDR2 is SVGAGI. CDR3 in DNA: TGTGCCAGCAGTTACTCGGCCACGTACTATGGCTACACCTTC. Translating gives CASSYSATYYGYTF.

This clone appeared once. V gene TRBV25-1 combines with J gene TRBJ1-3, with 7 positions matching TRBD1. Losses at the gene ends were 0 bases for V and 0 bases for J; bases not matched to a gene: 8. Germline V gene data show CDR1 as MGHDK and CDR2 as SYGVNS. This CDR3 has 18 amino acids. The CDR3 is CASSEYPPTGPSGNTIYF. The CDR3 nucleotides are TGTGCCAGCAGTGAATACCCTCCGACAGGGCCCTCTGGAAACACCATATATTTT.

CDR3 loop: CSVERGETQYF. CDR3 coding DNA: TGCAGCGTTGAGCGGGGCGAGACCCAGTACTTC. The chain links TRBV29-1 to TRBJ2-5, with a possible D match to TRBD2 (6 bases). Germline CDR1 reads SQVTM; CDR2 reads ANQGSEA. Trimming left V 3 bases short and J 5 bases short, with 7 bases between. CDR3 length equals 11 residues.

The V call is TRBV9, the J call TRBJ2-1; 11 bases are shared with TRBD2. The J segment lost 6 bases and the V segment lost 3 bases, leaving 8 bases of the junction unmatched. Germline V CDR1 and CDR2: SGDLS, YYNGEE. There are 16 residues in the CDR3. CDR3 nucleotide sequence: TGTGCCAGCAGCGCGACTAGCGGGGTATCTAGCAATGAGCAGTTCTTC. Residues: CASSATSGVSSNEQFF.